A selection of T cell receptor beta chains follows, all from one sample in a study of T-cell reconstitution after alpha-beta-depleted transplantation in children. MiXCR was run by TCRdb on the PCR reads, yielding one entry per CDR3 protein. This sample has nearly 250,000 distinct CDR3 sequences, with roughly 8.2% found just once. Here the sequenced sample was PBMCs, mostly from graft donor cells, taken 180 days after TCRalphabeta/CD19-depleted stem cell transplant. The receptors stem from a male patient aged 10-17 years who had a stem cell transplant for acute lymphoblastic leukemia, so the T cells may come from the graft donor. Each CDR3 is given with its conserved first and last residue.

V,J,CDR3
TRBV12-3/TRBV12-4,TRBJ2-4,CASSHATGTKNIQYF
TRBV29-1,TRBJ1-2,CSVVVGAPYGYTF
TRBV4-1,TRBJ2-3,CASSQITSNTQYF
TRBV28,TRBJ2-6,CASRVGGANVLTF
TRBV15,TRBJ2-3,CATSRDRAGVWDTQYF
TRBV5-1,TRBJ2-1,CASYQGTYNEQFF
TRBV7-2,TRBJ2-3,CASSSLAQRDRYTDTQYF
TRBV4-3,TRBJ2-1,CASSQDPDRGRQSSYNEQFF
TRBV7-7,TRBJ2-3,CASSTRQGLVQYF
TRBV6-1,TRBJ2-7,CASRGGRTPYEQYF
TRBV7-9,TRBJ1-1,CASSWTGVTEAFF
TRBV29-1,TRBJ1-1,CSVEGLENTEAFF
TRBV7-8,TRBJ2-7,CASGPSYEQYF
TRBV10-3,TRBJ2-1,CAISEKASGWGFDEQFF
TRBV20-1,TRBJ2-3,CSATGGSTDTQYF
TRBV7-9,TRBJ2-5,CASSLKPSSSETQYF